This TCR beta chain was obtained from a study of blood T cell repertoires in COVID-19. About the research overall: PBMCs, B-cell-depleted T cells, or T cells were the source of the cDNA or gDNA that made up the material.

This clone was picked up a small number of times. The germline V gene has CDR1 WSHSY and CDR2 SAAADI. V was cut by 6 bases and J by 3 bases, with 5 bases left in between. The CDR3 extends over 12 amino acids. As originally analysed: Amplified reference gene primers provided the basis for estimating nucleated cell counts. The data were produced by immunoSEQ multiplex PCR, yet TCRdb's version contains in-frame clones alone and is incomplete. V and J calls plus clone size are reproduced from that table; the DNA served to infer D and trimming. This sample has under 300,000 clones, with 85% to 90% found just once.

The chain uses TRBV10-2 and TRBJ2-2; D is unclear. Material for sequencing was peripheral blood. This clonotype was sampled from a middle-aged woman with acute or convalescent COVID-19. The CDR3 loop is CASRTDTGELFF. DNA for the CDR3: TGCGCCAGCAGAACGGACACCGGGGAGCTGTTTTTT.